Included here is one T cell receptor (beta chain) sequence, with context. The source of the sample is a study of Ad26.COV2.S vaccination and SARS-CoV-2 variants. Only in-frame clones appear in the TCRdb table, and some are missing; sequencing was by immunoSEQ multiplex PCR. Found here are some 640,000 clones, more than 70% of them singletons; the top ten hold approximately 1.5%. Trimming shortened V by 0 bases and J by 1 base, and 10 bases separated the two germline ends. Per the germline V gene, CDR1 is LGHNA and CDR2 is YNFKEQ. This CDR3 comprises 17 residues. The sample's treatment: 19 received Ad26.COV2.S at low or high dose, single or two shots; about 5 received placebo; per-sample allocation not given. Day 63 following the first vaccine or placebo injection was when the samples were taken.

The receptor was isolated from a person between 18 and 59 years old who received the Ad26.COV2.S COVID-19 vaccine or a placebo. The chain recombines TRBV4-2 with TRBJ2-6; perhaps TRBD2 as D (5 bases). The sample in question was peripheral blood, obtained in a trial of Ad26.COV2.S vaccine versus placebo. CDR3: CASSQDGSVSGANVLTF. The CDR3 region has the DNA TGTGCCAGCAGCCAAGATGGTAGCGTGTCTGGGGCCAACGTCCTGACTTTC.